These T cell receptor beta chains were read from a single sample in a study of blood T cell repertoires in COVID-19. The method was immunoSEQ multiplex PCR; TCRdb's version includes in-frame clones alone and lacks a portion of them. The sample comprises hundreds of thousands of clones, 83% of which are singletons, and 3.6% rests with the top ten. The sequencing input was PBMCs or T cells enriched from blood (not recorded which). The receptors shown here come from a woman aged 40 to 49 who had been exposed to COVID-19. Each CDR3 is given without its conserved first and last residue.

ASSTAWTGGGTEAF,TRBJ1-1,TRBV5-1
AWGQHGRNTEAF,TRBJ1-1,TRBV30
ASSSTTGGRYNEQF,TRBJ2-1,TRBV9
ASSSPGLLDNEQF,TRBJ2-1,TRBV28
ASGGTGRQPQH,TRBJ1-5,TRBV19
ASSFTGNGYT,TRBJ1-2,TRBV6-2/TRBV6-3
ASGAGGASSYEQY,TRBJ2-7,TRBV5-6
ASSVAETGRYGYT,TRBJ1-2,TRBV9
ASSVDSPQSGNTIY,TRBJ1-3,TRBV9
ASSQGGETQY,TRBJ2-5,TRBV3-1/TRBV3-2
ASSLGTGSEPQH,TRBJ1-5,TRBV7-9
AWSGNNLAGANVLT,TRBJ2-6,TRBV30
ASSLGAGGPNEQF,TRBJ2-1,TRBV5-1
ASSDSGTGEAGYT,TRBJ1-2,TRBV2
SVRQINEQF,TRBJ2-1,TRBV29-1
SVEWPDTYEQY,TRBJ2-7,TRBV29-1
ATRTDHNEQF,TRBJ2-1,TRBV15
ASSLQGAGNQPQH,TRBJ1-5,TRBV7-2
ASSPDSSSLVGEQY,TRBJ2-7,TRBV7-6
ASSLEGAGNSEAF,TRBJ1-1,TRBV5-6
SVAGGGGQPQH,TRBJ1-5,TRBV29-1
ASSQDEGLGQPQH,TRBJ1-5,TRBV4-1
ASSTGQGDQPQH,TRBJ1-5,TRBV5-6
ASSLWVSGGAGELF,TRBJ2-2,TRBV7-6
ATSRSGGGTTYEQY,TRBJ2-7,TRBV15
ASSPRSREDEQY,TRBJ2-7,TRBV18